Listed below are T cell receptor beta chains from one sample, sequenced in a study of blood T cell repertoires in COVID-19. Profiling relied on immunoSEQ multiplex PCR, and the TCRdb table lists in-frame clones only, not all of them. Of about 70,000 clones listed, around three quarters are singletons. The sequenced sample was peripheral blood. The receptors shown here come from a woman over 75 with active or convalescent COVID-19. Each CDR3 is given with its conserved first and last residue. Fields, in order: V gene, clone size, D gene, CDR3 length, J gene, CDR3 protein, CDR3 DNA. D genes are given only for firm matches. Where a row states a size, it is once, few, many or the class of an expanded clone; other rows omit it.

V: TRBV23-1
size: -
D: -
length: 15
J: TRBJ2-3
CDR3: CASSPMMSEADTQYF
DNA: TGCGCCAGCAGTCCAATGATGTCCGAGGCAGATACGCAGTATTTT

V: TRBV7-8
size: -
D: TRBD2
length: 15
J: TRBJ2-1
CDR3: CASSLGSGGPWGQFF
DNA: TGTGCCAGCAGCTTAGGTAGCGGGGGGCCCTGGGGGCAGTTCTTC

V: TRBV9
size: -
D: -
length: 18
J: TRBJ1-1
CDR3: CASSAREFIGEGDTEAFF
DNA: TGTGCCAGCAGCGCGCGGGAATTTATAGGGGAGGGTGACACTGAAGCTTTCTTT

V: TRBV28
size: -
D: -
length: 19
J: TRBJ2-2
CDR3: CASSYPPVLGATNTGELFF
DNA: TGTGCCAGCAGTTACCCACCGGTGTTGGGGGCTACGAACACCGGGGAGCTGTTTTTT

V: TRBV6-1
size: -
D: -
length: 16
J: TRBJ1-5
CDR3: CASSENGGFGLQPQHF
DNA: TGTGCCAGCAGTGAAAATGGAGGGTTTGGACTTCAGCCCCAGCATTTT

V: TRBV2
size: -
D: -
length: 14
J: TRBJ1-3
CDR3: CASSERVEGNTIYF
DNA: TGTGCCAGCAGTGAAAGGGTGGAGGGGAACACCATATATTTT

V: TRBV6-4
size: -
D: TRBD1
length: 15
J: TRBJ2-3
CDR3: CASSLQGISTDTQYF
DNA: TGTGCCAGCAGTCTACAGGGGATTAGCACAGATACGCAGTATTTT

V: TRBV11-3
size: -
D: -
length: 15
J: TRBJ2-2
CDR3: CASRVGAVNTGELFF
DNA: TGTGCCAGCAGGGTGGGGGCGGTGAACACCGGGGAGCTGTTTTTT

V: TRBV18
size: few
D: TRBD1
length: 15
J: TRBJ1-4
CDR3: CASSPSGGSNEKLFF
DNA: TGTGCCAGCTCACCCTCAGGGGGCTCTAATGAAAAACTGTTTTTT

V: TRBV13
size: -
D: TRBD2
length: 15
J: TRBJ2-1
CDR3: CASSQLAGAYNEQFF
DNA: TGTGCCAGCAGCCAACTAGCGGGGGCTTACAATGAGCAGTTCTTC

V: TRBV5-1
size: -
D: TRBD2
length: 18
J: TRBJ2-7
CDR3: CASSETSGGAQSSYEQYF
DNA: TGCGCCAGCAGCGAGACTAGCGGGGGGGCACAAAGCTCCTACGAGCAGTACTTC

V: TRBV7-3
size: -
D: TRBD1
length: 16
J: TRBJ2-2
CDR3: CASSLLGQVNTGELFF
DNA: TGTGCCAGCAGCCTTTTGGGACAGGTCAACACCGGGGAGCTGTTTTTT

V: TRBV3-1/TRBV3-2
size: -
D: -
length: 12
J: TRBJ2-1
CDR3: CASSQVNFEQFF
DNA: TGTGCCAGCAGCCAAGTAAACTTTGAGCAGTTCTTC

V: TRBV19
size: once
D: -
length: 13
J: TRBJ1-2
CDR3: CASSDRYSYGYTF
DNA: TGTGCCAGTAGCGACAGGTACTCCTATGGCTACACCTTC

V: TRBV29-1
size: -
D: -
length: 13
J: TRBJ1-1
CDR3: CSALGALGTEAFF
DNA: TGCAGCGCTCTAGGGGCTCTGGGGACTGAAGCTTTCTTT

V: TRBV12-2
size: -
D: -
length: 15
J: TRBJ2-7
CDR3: CASRLDRGLPYEQYF
DNA: TGTGCAAGTCGCTTGGACAGGGGGCTCCCCTACGAGCAGTACTTC

V: TRBV6-5
size: -
D: TRBD1
length: 15
J: TRBJ2-2
CDR3: CASRNRDRGSGELFF
DNA: TGTGCCAGCCGGAACCGGGACAGGGGTAGCGGGGAGCTGTTTTTT

V: TRBV6-1
size: -
D: -
length: 20
J: TRBJ2-3
CDR3: CASSELPGTLLGGGTDTQYF
DNA: TGTGCCAGCAGTGAGCTCCCCGGTACCCTACTAGGGGGTGGCACAGATACGCAGTATTTT

V: TRBV9
size: few
D: TRBD2
length: 16
J: TRBJ2-3
CDR3: CASSPPWTSGGDTQYF
DNA: TGTGCCAGCAGCCCCCCCTGGACTAGCGGGGGTGATACGCAGTATTTT

V: TRBV29-1
size: -
D: -
length: 13
J: TRBJ1-3
CDR3: CSVGAEAGNTIYF
DNA: TGCAGCGTTGGGGCGGAGGCTGGAAACACCATATATTTT

V: TRBV3-1/TRBV3-2
size: -
D: TRBD1
length: 13
J: TRBJ2-5
CDR3: CASSPGQQETQYF
DNA: TGTGCCAGCAGCCCGGGACAGCAAGAGACCCAGTACTTC

V: TRBV5-1
size: many
D: TRBD1
length: 14
J: TRBJ1-2
CDR3: CASSLSGGGDSYTF
DNA: TGCGCCAGCAGCTTGTCAGGGGGCGGTGATAGCTACACCTTC

V: TRBV18
size: -
D: -
length: 12
J: TRBJ2-7
CDR3: CASSPTGYEQYF
DNA: TGTGCCAGCTCGCCAACAGGGTACGAGCAGTACTTC

V: TRBV10-3
size: -
D: -
length: 15
J: TRBJ1-1
CDR3: CATSRGGDSNTEAFF
DNA: TGTGCCACCTCTCGGGGAGGGGATTCGAACACTGAAGCTTTCTTT

V: TRBV5-1
size: -
D: -
length: 14
J: TRBJ1-1
CDR3: CASRPAGLNTEAFF
DNA: TGCGCCAGCAGGCCCGCGGGGTTGAACACTGAAGCTTTCTTT

V: TRBV7-6
size: -
D: TRBD2
length: 15
J: TRBJ2-5
CDR3: CASSQAGAPRETQYF
DNA: TGTGCCAGCAGCCAAGCGGGGGCCCCCCGGGAGACCCAGTACTTC

V: TRBV6-1
size: -
D: -
length: 15
J: TRBJ1-4
CDR3: CASSERWQGNEKLFF
DNA: TGTGCCAGCAGTGAACGATGGCAGGGTAATGAAAAACTGTTTTTT

V: TRBV12-5
size: few
D: TRBD1
length: 14
J: TRBJ1-1
CDR3: CASSLGQGNTEAFF
DNA: TGTGCTAGTTCCCTAGGACAGGGTAACACTGAAGCTTTCTTT

V: TRBV6-1
size: -
D: TRBD1
length: 15
J: TRBJ2-7
CDR3: CASSEHLRDSYEQYF
DNA: TGTGCCAGCAGTGAGCACCTCCGGGACAGCTACGAGCAGTACTTC

V: TRBV7-9
size: -
D: -
length: 13
J: TRBJ1-2
CDR3: CASSQLGADGYTF
DNA: TGTGCCAGCAGCCAGTTGGGGGCGGATGGCTACACCTTC

V: TRBV29-1
size: -
D: TRBD2
length: 14
J: TRBJ2-5
CDR3: CSARPAGGVKTQYF
DNA: TGCAGCGCCCGCCCAGCGGGGGGGGTGAAGACCCAGTACTTC

V: TRBV5-4
size: -
D: TRBD1
length: 15
J: TRBJ2-7
CDR3: CASSGDPTGGHEQYF
DNA: TGTGCCAGCAGCGGGGACCCAACAGGGGGCCACGAGCAGTACTTC

V: TRBV27
size: few
D: TRBD1
length: 16
J: TRBJ1-6
CDR3: CASSFTGVSYNSPLHF
DNA: TGTGCCAGCAGTTTTACAGGGGTCTCCTATAATTCACCCCTCCACTTT

V: TRBV4-3
size: -
D: -
length: 15
J: TRBJ1-5
CDR3: CASSQGLEGNQPQHF
DNA: TGCGCCAGCAGCCAAGGATTGGAGGGCAATCAGCCCCAGCATTTT

V: TRBV7-9
size: -
D: TRBD1
length: 16
J: TRBJ2-3
CDR3: CASSLGAGGRADTQYF
DNA: TGTGCCAGCAGCTTAGGTGCAGGGGGCAGGGCAGATACGCAGTATTTT

V: TRBV3-1/TRBV3-2
size: -
D: TRBD1
length: 14
J: TRBJ2-7
CDR3: CASSRTGGGHEQYF
DNA: TGTGCCAGCAGCCGAACAGGGGGCGGCCACGAGCAGTACTTC

V: TRBV6-4
size: -
D: TRBD1
length: 13
J: TRBJ2-2
CDR3: CASGTGYTGELFF
DNA: TGTGCCAGCGGGACAGGGTACACCGGGGAGCTGTTTTTT

V: TRBV2
size: -
D: TRBD1
length: 14
J: TRBJ1-2
CDR3: CASSDLRDRDGYTF
DNA: TGTGCCAGCAGTGATCTCCGGGACAGGGATGGCTACACCTTC

V: TRBV15
size: -
D: -
length: 13
J: TRBJ1-5
CDR3: CATSKHVYQPQHF
DNA: TGTGCCACCAGCAAACACGTCTATCAGCCCCAGCATTTT

V: TRBV7-2
size: -
D: -
length: 13
J: TRBJ2-5
CDR3: CASSEGSGRTQYF
DNA: TGTGCCAGCAGCGAGGGCTCCGGGAGGACCCAGTACTTC

V: TRBV18
size: -
D: TRBD2
length: 17
J: TRBJ2-5
CDR3: CASSPPRSGGARETQYF
DNA: TGTGCCAGCTCACCACCGAGAAGCGGGGGGGCCCGTGAGACCCAGTACTTC

V: TRBV5-1
size: few
D: -
length: 13
J: TRBJ2-7
CDR3: CASSLETGHEQYF
DNA: TGCGCCAGCAGCTTGGAAACAGGGCACGAGCAGTACTTC

V: TRBV11-2
size: -
D: -
length: 11
J: TRBJ2-1
CDR3: CASSSANEQFF
DNA: TGTGCCAGCAGCTCCGCGAATGAGCAGTTCTTC

V: TRBV2
size: -
D: TRBD1
length: 12
J: TRBJ1-6
CDR3: CASGTGNSPLHF
DNA: TGTGCCAGTGGGACAGGGAATTCACCCCTCCACTTT

V: TRBV5-1
size: -
D: -
length: 15
J: TRBJ1-1
CDR3: CASRMGGSLNTEAFF
DNA: TGCGCCAGCAGGATGGGGGGGTCTTTGAACACTGAAGCTTTCTTT

V: TRBV6-5
size: -
D: -
length: 13
J: TRBJ1-5
CDR3: CASNGQSNQPQHF
DNA: TGTGCCAGCAATGGACAGAGCAATCAGCCCCAGCATTTT

V: TRBV7-9
size: -
D: -
length: 15
J: TRBJ2-2
CDR3: CASSLARGNTGELFF
DNA: TGTGCCAGCAGCTTAGCGCGCGGAAACACCGGGGAGCTGTTTTTT

V: TRBV6-2/TRBV6-3
size: -
D: TRBD1
length: 16
J: TRBJ2-2
CDR3: CASSTVDRGGAGELFF
DNA: TGTGCCAGCAGTACCGTGGACAGGGGGGGAGCCGGGGAGCTGTTTTTT

V: TRBV2
size: few
D: -
length: 13
J: TRBJ1-2
CDR3: CASSSDLDYGYTF
DNA: TGTGCCAGCAGTTCAGATTTGGACTATGGCTACACCTTC

V: TRBV6-1
size: -
D: TRBD1
length: 14
J: TRBJ1-2
CDR3: CASSPGTANYGYTF
DNA: TGTGCCAGCAGTCCCGGGACAGCAAACTATGGCTACACCTTC

V: TRBV3-1/TRBV3-2
size: -
D: -
length: 13
J: TRBJ1-5
CDR3: CASSQMDGGPQHF
DNA: TGTGCCAGCAGCCAAATGGACGGGGGGCCCCAGCATTTT

V: TRBV7-6
size: -
D: -
length: 14
J: TRBJ2-2
CDR3: CASKGGVITGELFF
DNA: TGTGCCAGCAAAGGGGGGGTGATCACCGGGGAGCTGTTTTTT

V: TRBV6-5
size: -
D: TRBD1
length: 14
J: TRBJ1-5
CDR3: CASSRAGGVQPQHF
DNA: TGTGCCAGCAGCCGGGCAGGGGGCGTCCAGCCCCAGCATTTT

V: TRBV7-6
size: -
D: TRBD1
length: 16
J: TRBJ2-5
CDR3: CASSLGQGARGETQYF
DNA: TGTGCCAGCAGCTTAGGGCAGGGGGCGAGAGGAGAGACCCAGTACTTC

V: TRBV19
size: once
D: TRBD1
length: 14
J: TRBJ2-2
CDR3: CASRGDRNTGELFF
DNA: TGTGCCAGTAGGGGGGACAGAAACACCGGGGAGCTGTTTTTT

V: TRBV5-4
size: -
D: -
length: 15
J: TRBJ2-5
CDR3: CASSPTTGVGETQYF
DNA: TGTGCCAGCAGTCCTACTACTGGTGTCGGAGAGACCCAGTACTTC

V: TRBV29-1
size: -
D: -
length: 12
J: TRBJ2-5
CDR3: CSVNIVQETQYF
DNA: TGCAGCGTTAACATTGTCCAAGAGACCCAGTACTTC

V: TRBV2
size: -
D: -
length: 14
J: TRBJ1-4
CDR3: CASINSWEGEKLFF
DNA: TGTGCCAGCATCAACTCCTGGGAGGGGGAAAAACTGTTTTTT

V: TRBV18
size: once
D: -
length: 15
J: TRBJ1-2
CDR3: CASSPFTGGAFGYTF
DNA: TGTGCCAGCTCACCATTCACGGGAGGGGCTTTTGGCTACACCTTC

V: TRBV9
size: few
D: TRBD1
length: 13
J: TRBJ1-1
CDR3: CASSGTGVTEAFF
DNA: TGTGCCAGCAGCGGGACAGGGGTCACTGAAGCTTTCTTT